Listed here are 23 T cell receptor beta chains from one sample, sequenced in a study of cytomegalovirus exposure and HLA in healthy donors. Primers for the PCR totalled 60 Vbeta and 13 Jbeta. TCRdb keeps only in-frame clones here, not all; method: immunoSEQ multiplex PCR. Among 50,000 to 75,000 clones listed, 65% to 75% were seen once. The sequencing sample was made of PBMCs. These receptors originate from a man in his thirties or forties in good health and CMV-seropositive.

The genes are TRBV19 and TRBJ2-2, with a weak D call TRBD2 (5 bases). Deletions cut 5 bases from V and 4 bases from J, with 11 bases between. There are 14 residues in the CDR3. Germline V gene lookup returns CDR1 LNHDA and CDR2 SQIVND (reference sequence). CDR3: CASSFEGGTGELFF. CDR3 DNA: TGTGCCAGTAGTTTCGAGGGCGGCACCGGGGAGCTGTTTTTT. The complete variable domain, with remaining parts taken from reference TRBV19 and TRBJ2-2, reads DGGITQSPKYLFRKEGQNVTLSCEQNLNHDAMYWYRQDPGQGLRLIYYSQIVNDFQKGDIAEGYSVSREKKESFPLTVTSAQKNPTAFYLCASSFEGGTGELFFGEGSRLTVL.

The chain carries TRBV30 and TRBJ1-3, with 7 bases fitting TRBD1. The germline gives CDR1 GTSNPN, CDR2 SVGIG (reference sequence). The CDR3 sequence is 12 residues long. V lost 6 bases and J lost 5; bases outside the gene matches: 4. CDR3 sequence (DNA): TGTGCCTGCGGGACAGAAAGAAACACCATATATTTT. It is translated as CACGTERNTIYF.

The CDR3 DNA sequence: TGTGCCAGCAGCGGGGGACAGGGGCAAGCTTTCTTT. Translation: CASSGGQGQAFF. The chain links TRBV7-9 to TRBJ1-1; 10 bases are shared with TRBD1. Germline V gene lookup returns CDR1 SEHNR and CDR2 FQNEAQ (reference sequence). CDR3 length: 12 residues. V shed 5 bases, J shed 9 bases, and the junction held 3 bases outside the gene matches.

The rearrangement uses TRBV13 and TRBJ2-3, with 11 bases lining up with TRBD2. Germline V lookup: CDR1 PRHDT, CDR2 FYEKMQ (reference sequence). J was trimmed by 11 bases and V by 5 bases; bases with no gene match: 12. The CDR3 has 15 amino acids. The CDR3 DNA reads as TGTGCCAGCAGCCTGGTAGCGGGGGGGGTTGGAGTGCAGTATTTT. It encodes CASSLVAGGVGVQYF.

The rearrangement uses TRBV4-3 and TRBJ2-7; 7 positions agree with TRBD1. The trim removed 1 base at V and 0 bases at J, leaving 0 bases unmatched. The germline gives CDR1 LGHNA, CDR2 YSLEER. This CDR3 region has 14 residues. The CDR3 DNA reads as TGCGCCAGCAGCCAAGGGGACAGCTCCTACGAGCAGTACTTC. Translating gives CASSQGDSSYEQYF.

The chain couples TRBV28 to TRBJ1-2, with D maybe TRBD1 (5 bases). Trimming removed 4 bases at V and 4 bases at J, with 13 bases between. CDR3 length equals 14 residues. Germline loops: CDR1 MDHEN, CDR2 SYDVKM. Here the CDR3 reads CASSSTGSGYGYTF. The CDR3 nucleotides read TGTGCCAGCAGTTCAACAGGCTCCGGCTATGGCTACACCTTC.

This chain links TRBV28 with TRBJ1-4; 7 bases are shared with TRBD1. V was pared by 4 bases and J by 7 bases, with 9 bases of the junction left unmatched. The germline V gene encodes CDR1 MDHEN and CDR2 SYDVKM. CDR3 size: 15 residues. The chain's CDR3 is CASSSPGGRSEKLFF. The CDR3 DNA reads TGTGCCAGCAGTTCCCCAGGGGGTAGGAGTGAAAAACTGTTTTTT.

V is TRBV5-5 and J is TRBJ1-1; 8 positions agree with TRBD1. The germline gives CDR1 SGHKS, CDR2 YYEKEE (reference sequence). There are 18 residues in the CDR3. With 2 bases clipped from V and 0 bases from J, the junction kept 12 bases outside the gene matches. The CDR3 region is CASSFERQGSIMNTEAFF. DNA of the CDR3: TGTGCCAGCAGCTTCGAAAGACAGGGGTCCATTATGAACACTGAAGCTTTCTTT.

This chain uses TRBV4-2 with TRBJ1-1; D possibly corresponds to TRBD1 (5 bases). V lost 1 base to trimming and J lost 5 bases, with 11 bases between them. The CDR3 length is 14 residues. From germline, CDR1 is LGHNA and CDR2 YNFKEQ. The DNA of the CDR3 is TGTGCCAGCAGCCAAGCGACAGCTAGGACTGAAGCTTTCTTT. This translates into CASSQATARTEAFF.

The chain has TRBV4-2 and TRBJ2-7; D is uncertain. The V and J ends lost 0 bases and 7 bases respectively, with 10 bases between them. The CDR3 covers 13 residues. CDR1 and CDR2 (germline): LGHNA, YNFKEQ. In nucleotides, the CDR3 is TGTGCCAGCAGCCAAGACCCAGACACGGAGCAGTACTTC. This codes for CASSQDPDTEQYF.

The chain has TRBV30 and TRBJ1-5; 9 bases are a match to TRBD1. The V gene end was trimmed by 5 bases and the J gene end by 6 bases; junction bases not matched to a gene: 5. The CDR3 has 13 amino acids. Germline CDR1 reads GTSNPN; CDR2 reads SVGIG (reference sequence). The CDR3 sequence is CAWGGQGGQPQHF. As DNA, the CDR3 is TGTGCCTGGGGGGGACAGGGTGGTCAGCCCCAGCATTTT.

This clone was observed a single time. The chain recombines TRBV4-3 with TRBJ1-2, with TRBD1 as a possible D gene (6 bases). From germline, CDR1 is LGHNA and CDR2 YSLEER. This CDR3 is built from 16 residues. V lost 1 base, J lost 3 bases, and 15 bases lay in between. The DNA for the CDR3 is TGCGCCAGCAGCCAAGTCCTGGGGGCGACGGACTATGGCTACACCTTC. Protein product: CASSQVLGATDYGYTF.

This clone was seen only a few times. Written as DNA, the CDR3 is TGTGCCAGCAGTGAAGAATGGGACAGGTGGGGGGGGCCCCAGCATTTT. This encodes CASSEEWDRWGGPQHF. V usage is TRBV6-1 and J usage is TRBJ1-5; the match to TRBD1 covers 8 bases. The junction had 11 bases not matched to a gene; V was cut back by 1 base and J by 9 bases. Germline CDR1 and CDR2: MNHNS and SASEGT. This CDR3 has 16 residues.

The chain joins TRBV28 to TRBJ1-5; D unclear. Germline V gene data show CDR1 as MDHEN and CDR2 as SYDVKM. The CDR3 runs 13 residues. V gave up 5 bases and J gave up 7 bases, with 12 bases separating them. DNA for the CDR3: TGTGCCAGCAGTCCCCCGCCTCAGCAGCCCCAGCATTTT. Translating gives CASSPPPQQPQHF.

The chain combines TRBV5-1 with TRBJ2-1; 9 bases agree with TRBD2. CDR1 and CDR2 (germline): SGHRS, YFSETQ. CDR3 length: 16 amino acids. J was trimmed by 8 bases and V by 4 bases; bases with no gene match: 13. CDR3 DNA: TGCGCCAGCAGCCCCACCTTAGCGGGGGTACTCGATGAGCAGTTCTTC. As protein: CASSPTLAGVLDEQFF.

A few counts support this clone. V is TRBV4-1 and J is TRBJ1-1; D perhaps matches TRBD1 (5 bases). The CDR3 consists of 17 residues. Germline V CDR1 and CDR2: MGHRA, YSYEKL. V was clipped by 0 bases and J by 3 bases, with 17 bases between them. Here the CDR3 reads CASSQEPSTAQDTEAFF. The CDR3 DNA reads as TGCGCCAGCAGCCAAGAGCCTTCGACAGCGCAGGACACTGAAGCTTTCTTT.

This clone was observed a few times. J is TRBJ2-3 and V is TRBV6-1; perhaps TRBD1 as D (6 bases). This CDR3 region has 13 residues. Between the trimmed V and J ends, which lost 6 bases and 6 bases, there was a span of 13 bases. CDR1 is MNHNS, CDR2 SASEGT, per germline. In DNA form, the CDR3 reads TGTGCCAGCAGCCGACAGGATCTCGATACGCAGTATTTT. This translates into CASSRQDLDTQYF.

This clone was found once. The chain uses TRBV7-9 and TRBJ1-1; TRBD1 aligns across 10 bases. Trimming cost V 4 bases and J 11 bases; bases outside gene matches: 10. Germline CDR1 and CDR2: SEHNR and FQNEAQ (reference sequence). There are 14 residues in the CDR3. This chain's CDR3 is CASSYAGQGFMAFF. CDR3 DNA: TGTGCCAGCAGCTACGCGGGACAGGGGTTCATGGCTTTCTTT. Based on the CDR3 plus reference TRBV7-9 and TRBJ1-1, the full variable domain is DTGVSQNPRHKITKRGQNVTFRCDPISEHNRLYWYRQTLGQGPEFLTYFQNEAQLEKSRLLSDRFSAERPKGSFSTLEIQRTEQGDSAMYLCASSYAGQGFMAFFGQGTRLTVV.

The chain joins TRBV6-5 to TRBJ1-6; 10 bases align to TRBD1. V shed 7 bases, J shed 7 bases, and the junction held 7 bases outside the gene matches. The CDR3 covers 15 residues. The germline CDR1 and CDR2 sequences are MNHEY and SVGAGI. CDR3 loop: CASTRQGAGNSPLHF. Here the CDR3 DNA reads TGTGCCAGCACGAGACAGGGGGCAGGGAATTCACCCCTCCACTTT.

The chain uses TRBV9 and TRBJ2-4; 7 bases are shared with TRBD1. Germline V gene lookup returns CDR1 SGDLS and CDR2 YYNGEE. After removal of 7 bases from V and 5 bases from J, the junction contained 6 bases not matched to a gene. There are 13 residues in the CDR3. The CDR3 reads CASSDRAENIQYF. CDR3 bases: TGTGCCAGCTCTGACAGGGCAGAAAACATTCAGTACTTC.

In DNA, the CDR3 is TGTGCCAGCTGTAACAGGGGAAACACAGATACGCAGTATTTT. Encoded protein: CASCNRGNTDTQYF. The chain joins TRBV27 to TRBJ2-3; TRBD1 matches at 7 bases. Germline V gene lookup returns CDR1 MNHEY and CDR2 SMNVEV (reference sequence). J was trimmed by 2 bases and V by 8 bases; bases with no gene match: 7. The CDR3 has 14 amino acids.

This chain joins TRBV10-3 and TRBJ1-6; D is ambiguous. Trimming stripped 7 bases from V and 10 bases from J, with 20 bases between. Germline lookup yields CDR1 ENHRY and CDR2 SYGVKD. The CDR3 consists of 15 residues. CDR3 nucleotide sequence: TGTGCCATCAACCCAACCGGGTCGCGGGGATCACCCCTCCACTTT. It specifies CAINPTGSRGSPLHF.

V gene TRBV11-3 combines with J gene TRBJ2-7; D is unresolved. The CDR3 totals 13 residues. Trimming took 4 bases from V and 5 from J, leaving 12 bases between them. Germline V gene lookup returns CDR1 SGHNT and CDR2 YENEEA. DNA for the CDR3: TGTGCCAGCAGCTCACGATCCAACAACGAGCAGTACTTC. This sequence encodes CASSSRSNNEQYF.